The TCR beta chain described here comes from a study of shared clonotypes between healthy human individuals. The wider study: Each donor had three CD4 naive, three CD4 memory, two CD8 naive and one CD8 memory plate.

Overall study findings and caveats: Blood was the sole source, and tissue repertoires probably differ. The small donor group covered limited genetic and exposure diversity.

As processed by the authors: Junction-only immunoSEQ data arrived without quality scores, meaning filtering differed. Clones were read by immunoSEQ multiplex PCR, and TCRdb kept only the in-frame ones, dropping some. The V and J calls and clone size come from that table; D and trimming were worked out from the DNA. Here the sample spans some 2.1 million clones, roughly 96% being singletons. Germline V gene lookup returns CDR1 SEHNR and CDR2 FQNEAQ (reference sequence). The CDR3 length is 19 residues. With V trimmed by 3 bases and J by 2 bases, 13 bases remained unmatched. This clone was observed once. Antigen unknown.

The rearrangement joins TRBV7-9 to TRBJ2-3; 11 positions agree with TRBD2. Sequencing was performed on naive CD4+ T cells sorted from blood. The subset is: CD45RA+ positively selected. The sequence was collected from a man between 18 and 35 years old in good health. CDR3: CASSFRASGRSITTDTQYF. The DNA for the CDR3 is TGTGCCAGCAGCTTTAGGGCTAGCGGGAGGTCAATAACCACAGATACGCAGTATTTT.